Following are 27 T cell receptor beta chains from one sample sequenced in a study of T cell responses to AZD1222 COVID-19 vaccine. Repertoires were generated with immunoSEQ multiplex PCR, while TCRdb's copy carries only in-frame clones and drops some. Among around 100,000 clones listed, about 83% were seen once. Sequencing was performed on peripheral blood, taken on day 0 of AZD1222 vaccination. The receptors stem from an adult in good health.

Details on this clone: The junction does not match germline at one end; this may be a read error. The CDR3 DNA follows: TGTGCCTGGAATCAAAGGGCAGGGAAGGCCTTC. This sequence encodes CAWNQRAGKAF. This chain links TRBV30 with TRBJ2-7, with D maybe TRBD1 (5 bases). This CDR3 contains 11 residues. CDR1 and CDR2 (germline): GTSNPN, SVGIG (reference sequence).

The rearrangement joins TRBV20-1 to TRBJ2-7; either TRBD1 or TRBD2 may fit D (6 bases each). Germline V gene data show CDR1 as DFQATT and CDR2 as SNEGSKA (reference sequence). The CDR3 sequence is 16 residues long. Between the trimmed V and J ends, which lost 3 bases and 3 bases, there was a span of 21 bases. The CDR3: CSASRPGAETNYEQYF. CDR3 nucleotides: TGCAGTGCTAGTCGCCCGGGGGCGGAGACGAACTACGAGCAGTACTTC.

The V and J genes are TRBV18 and TRBJ1-2, with D tentatively TRBD1 (5 bases). The CDR3 runs 14 residues. CDR1 is KGHSH and CDR2 is LQKENI in the germline V gene. Trimming left V 6 bases short and J 4 bases short, with 15 bases between. The CDR3, as DNA: TGTGCCAGCTCTATACGGGGGAATGCCTATGGCTACACCTTC. Protein product: CASSIRGNAYGYTF.

The DNA for the CDR3 is TGCGCCAGCAGCCAAGGGGTCCGGGACTCTGTGTACTTC. Translating it yields CASSQGVRDSVYF. The V and J genes are TRBV4-3 and TRBJ2-7; a weak D match, TRBD2 (6 bases). V was shortened by 1 base and J by 12 bases, with 16 bases between the two germline ends. The CDR3 loop spans 13 amino acids. The germline V gene has CDR1 LGHNA and CDR2 YSLEER.

V and J are TRBV30 and TRBJ2-2, with D possibly TRBD1 on 5 matching bases. Per the germline V gene, CDR1 is GTSNPN and CDR2 is SVGIG (reference sequence). The CDR3 is 13 amino acids. The V end was cut by 4 bases, the J end by 6 bases, with 12 bases between. The CDR3 nucleotides are TGTGCCTGGAAGTCCCAGGGCCCCGGGGAGCTGTTTTTT. This encodes CAWKSQGPGELFF. Variable domain in full (rest from reference TRBV30 and TRBJ2-2): SQTIHQWPATLVQPVGSPLSLECTVEGTSNPNLYWYRQAAGRGLQLLFYSVGIGQISSEVPQNLSASRPQDRQFILSSKKLLLSDSGFYLCAWKSQGPGELFFGEGSRLTVL.

The chain has TRBV5-1 and TRBJ2-7; D possibly corresponds to TRBD2 (5 bases). This CDR3 is 16 amino acids long. From germline, CDR1 is SGHRS and CDR2 YFSETQ. V was trimmed by 1 base and J by 7 bases, leaving 21 bases between them. CDR3 in DNA: TGCGCCAGCAGCTTGAACCCTCTAGAGGGCCGTGGGGAGCAGTACTTC. This encodes CASSLNPLEGRGEQYF.

This chain uses TRBV19 with TRBJ1-5; 12 bases are a match to TRBD1. Germline-derived CDR1 and CDR2 are LNHDA and SQIVND (reference sequence). The CDR3 is made up of 17 amino acids. The junction had 10 bases not matched to a gene; V was cut back by 9 bases and J by 1 base. The CDR3 sequence is CASRGTGGLKSNQPQHF. CDR3 in DNA: TGTGCCAGCCGGGGGACAGGGGGCTTGAAGAGCAATCAGCCCCAGCATTTT.

The chain combines TRBV2 with TRBJ2-3; D gene ambiguous. Germline CDR1 reads SNHLY; CDR2 reads FYNNEI. The CDR3 is made up of 12 amino acids. V lost 10 bases to trimming and J lost 5 bases, with 13 bases between them. CDR3 sequence (DNA): TGTGCCACCGGCTGGAGTATAGATACGCAGTATTTT. This translates into CATGWSIDTQYF.

The rearrangement joins TRBV5-1 to TRBJ2-5; D is possibly TRBD1 (6 bases). V was shortened by 4 bases and J by 2 bases, with 18 bases between the two germline ends. CDR1 is SGHRS and CDR2 is YFSETQ in the germline V gene. The CDR3 is made up of 16 amino acids. This chain's CDR3 is CASSPQGPNTQETQYF. CDR3 DNA: TGCGCCAGCAGCCCTCAGGGGCCCAATACGCAAGAGACCCAGTACTTC.

The J gene is TRBJ1-5, the V gene TRBV29-1; D is undetermined. The CDR3 loop spans 13 amino acids. The V end was cut by 6 bases, the J end by 6 bases, with 15 bases between. CDR1 is SQVTM, CDR2 ANQGSEA, per germline. CDR3 loop: CSVQALGGQPQHF. The CDR3 coding sequence is TGCAGCGTCCAAGCATTGGGTGGTCAGCCCCAGCATTTT. Supplemented by reference TRBV29-1 and TRBJ1-5, the full variable domain reads SAVISQKPSRDICQRGTSLTIQCQVDSQVTMMFWYRQQPGQSLTLIATANQGSEATYESGFVIDKFPISRPNLTFSTLTVSNMSPEDSSIYLCSVQALGGQPQHFGDGTRLSIL.

The rearrangement links TRBV19 to TRBJ2-5, with D unresolved. The V end lost 3 bases, the J end lost 5 bases, and 7 bases lay between the germline ends. Germline loops: CDR1 LNHDA, CDR2 SQIVND (reference sequence). The CDR3 is 12 amino acids. The chain's CDR3 is CASSMNKETQYF. DNA for the CDR3: TGTGCCAGTAGTATGAATAAGGAGACCCAGTACTTC.

In this sample, this clone turned up once. The chain is built from TRBV18 and TRBJ2-7; the D gene is possibly TRBD1 (5 bases). CDR3 length: 15 residues. Between the trimmed V and J ends, which lost 6 bases and 1 base, there was a span of 16 bases. Per germline, CDR1 KGHSH and CDR2 LQKENI. For the CDR3, the DNA is TGTGCCAGCTCGAAGACAGTCCTCGGGTCCTACGAGCAGTACTTC. Its protein is CASSKTVLGSYEQYF.

The V gene is TRBV7-9, the J gene TRBJ1-5; D possibly corresponds to TRBD1 (5 bases). The CDR3 length is 13 residues. Looked up from germline, CDR1 is SEHNR and CDR2 is FQNEAQ (reference sequence). V was cut by 7 bases and J by 4 bases, with 11 bases left in between. This CDR3 is CASTPAGNQPQHF. CDR3 in DNA: TGTGCCAGCACCCCGGCAGGGAATCAGCCCCAGCATTTT.

This clone was observed a single time. This chain uses TRBV5-1 with TRBJ1-1; TRBD1 matches 7 bases. The CDR3 has 14 amino acids. The germline V gene has CDR1 SGHRS and CDR2 YFSETQ. With 4 bases clipped from V and 4 bases from J, the junction kept 7 bases outside the gene matches. In nucleotides, the CDR3 is TGCGCCAGCAGCCCCCGGACAGGCGGCACTGAAGCTTTCTTT. Protein: CASSPRTGGTEAFF.

This chain links TRBV11-2 with TRBJ1-3; no clear D. Germline loops: CDR1 SGHAT, CDR2 FQNNGV. Trimming left V 4 bases short and J 0 bases short, with 10 bases between. The CDR3 is 15 residues long. The CDR3 bases are TGTGCCAGCAGCTCCAGGCCGAACTCTGGAAACACCATATATTTT. It encodes CASSSRPNSGNTIYF.

This chain uses TRBV5-6 with TRBJ2-5, with D perhaps TRBD1 (6 bases). The germline gives CDR1 SGHDT, CDR2 YYEEEE. V was shortened by 2 bases and J by 4 bases, with 21 bases between the two germline ends. This CDR3 has 17 amino acids. In nucleotides, the CDR3 is TGTGCCAGCAGCTTTGGGGGACACTATTCAGGTAGAGAGACCCAGTACTTC. As protein: CASSFGGHYSGRETQYF.

The chain employs TRBV6-5 and TRBJ2-7; D is perhaps TRBD2 (5 bases). CDR1 is MNHEY and CDR2 is SVGAGI in the germline V gene. The germline V and J ends were trimmed by 2 bases and 5 bases, with 7 bases remaining between them. The CDR3 runs to 12 residues. CDR3 sequence reads: CASSYDGDEQYF. CDR3 in DNA: TGTGCCAGCAGTTACGACGGGGACGAGCAGTACTTC.

The chain has TRBV7-2 and TRBJ1-5; D unresolved. CDR3 length: 15 amino acids. Germline assignment: CDR1 SGHTA and CDR2 FQGNSA. Trimming stripped 1 base from V and 3 bases from J, with 10 bases between. The DNA for the CDR3 is TGTGCCAGCAGCTTAGTTGAAGGGCCCAATCAGCCCCAGCATTTT. Translation: CASSLVEGPNQPQHF.

Only a few counts were recorded for this clone. This chain links TRBV7-9 with TRBJ1-6; D perhaps matches TRBD1 (5 bases). The CDR3 consists of 15 residues. CDR1 and CDR2 from the germline V gene are SEHNR and FQNEAQ (reference sequence). V lost 5 bases to trimming and J lost 8 bases, with 16 bases between them. The CDR3 region has the DNA TGTGCCAGCAGCCCCGCCGCTTTGGGGGATTCACCCCTCCACTTT. This gives the protein CASSPAALGDSPLHF.

The chain links TRBV10-3 to TRBJ2-7; D not certain. The CDR3 is 15 residues long. CDR1 is ENHRY, CDR2 SYGVKD, per germline. Trimming took off 0 bases at V and 3 bases at J, with 12 bases between the two ends. The CDR3 protein is CAISESGGNIYEQYF. For the CDR3, the DNA is TGTGCCATCAGTGAGTCAGGCGGCAATATCTACGAGCAGTACTTC.

This clone was found a few times. This chain uses TRBV15 with TRBJ1-5; D gene uncertain. Trimming shortened V by 7 bases and J by 8 bases, and 12 bases separated the two germline ends. CDR3 size: 12 residues. Germline values: CDR1 LNHNV, CDR2 YYDKDF (reference sequence). DNA for the CDR3: TGTGCCACCACAGACGGGTCAAAGCCCCAGCATTTT. Amino acid sequence: CATTDGSKPQHF.

This clone was detected a few times. V usage is TRBV6-5 and J usage is TRBJ1-3; D perhaps matches TRBD1 (5 bases). This CDR3 contains 15 residues. Between the trimmed V and J ends, which lost 6 bases and 0 bases, there was a span of 12 bases. Per germline, CDR1 MNHEY and CDR2 SVGAGI. The CDR3 DNA reads TGTGCCAGCAGGCTGGGACCTCTCTCTGGAAACACCATATATTTT. Protein: CASRLGPLSGNTIYF.

This chain joins TRBV4-2 and TRBJ1-1; possibly TRBD1 for D (5 bases). The CDR3 extends over 15 amino acids. Germline lookup yields CDR1 LGHNA and CDR2 YNFKEQ. The ends were cut back, 1 base at V and 11 bases at J, with 20 bases in the middle. The CDR3 spells CASSQVSSLGTNAFF. The CDR3 region has the DNA TGTGCCAGCAGCCAAGTCTCGAGCCTAGGGACTAACGCTTTCTTT.

V gene TRBV5-4 combines with J gene TRBJ1-2, with 8 nucleotides matching TRBD1. The V segment lost 4 bases and the J segment 2 bases; nucleotides outside the gene matches: 10. Germline CDR1 is SGHNT and CDR2 is YYREEE (reference sequence). The CDR3 is 16 residues long. CDR3 nucleotide sequence: TGTGCCAGCAGCATCCGAATGGACAGGGCCAACTATGGCTACACCTTC. Its protein is CASSIRMDRANYGYTF.

V usage is TRBV6-5 and J usage is TRBJ1-1, with no clear D. The ends were cut back, 5 bases at V and 1 base at J, with 8 bases in the middle. This CDR3 contains 13 residues. CDR1 is MNHEY, CDR2 SVGAGI, per germline. This CDR3 reads CASSPGWNTEAFF. CDR3 DNA: TGTGCCAGCAGTCCCGGGTGGAACACTGAAGCTTTCTTT.

The chain combines TRBV7-8 with TRBJ2-7; 7 bases are a match to TRBD1. The germline V gene encodes CDR1 SGHVS and CDR2 FQNEAQ. V shed 6 bases, J shed 2 bases, and the junction held 4 bases outside the gene matches. The CDR3 is 13 amino acids. Written as DNA, the CDR3 is TGTGCCAGCAGTTCGGGACAGACCTACGAGCAGTACTTC. It specifies CASSSGQTYEQYF.

CDR3 nucleotides: TGTGCCAGCAGCTTGGCCGGAGACTATAATTCACCCCTCCACTTT. It is translated as CASSLAGDYNSPLHF. The chain employs TRBV5-6 and TRBJ1-6; D ambiguous. This CDR3 contains 15 residues. Germline V lookup: CDR1 SGHDT, CDR2 YYEEEE. V was cut by 0 bases and J by 3 bases, with 7 bases left in between.